This T cell receptor (beta chain) appears in the sequencing data of a study of blood T cell repertoires in COVID-19. Study-level information: Nucleic acid was either cDNA or gDNA, and it came from T cells, B-cell-depleted T cells, or PBMCs.

Original data processing: Nucleated cell number was recorded as an estimate derived from reference gene primer amplification. Libraries were prepared by immunoSEQ multiplex PCR; TCRdb keeps only in-frame clonotypes and omits some of them. Clonal size and the V and J genes are those of that table, whereas D and trimming came from the DNA. The data show about 180,000 clones, nearly 90% seen once. Trimming took 1 base from V and 10 from J; bases not matched to a gene: 10. CDR3 length equals 16 residues. Germline values: CDR1 SNHLY, CDR2 FYNNEI. Individuals drawn from under 30 US areas were roughly 18 to 95 years old.

The chain carries TRBV2 and TRBJ1-6; 7 bases match TRBD1. The source of this sequence is a middle-aged woman with acute COVID-19. Sequencing was done on a sample of PBMCs or T cells enriched from blood (not recorded which). CDR3 residues: CASSEEENRGESPLHF. CDR3 nucleotide sequence: TGTGCCAGCAGTGAAGAGGAGAACAGGGGTGAGTCACCCCTCCACTTT.